The 16 T cell receptor beta chains in this list originate from one sample, sequenced in a study of T cell changes during pregnancy in multiple sclerosis. The data were produced by immunoSEQ multiplex PCR, yet TCRdb's version contains in-frame clones alone and is incomplete. In the table there are under 30,000 clones, roughly 89% of which are singletons. The material sequenced was CD4+ T cells from peripheral blood mononuclear cells, taken in the first trimester of pregnancy. All receptors derive from a female donor in good health, enrolled as a control in a pregnancy study.

The chain carries TRBV9 and TRBJ2-7; 10 bases fit TRBD1. V was clipped by 4 bases and J by 1 base; unmatched bases: 8. Germline CDR1 and CDR2: SGDLS and YYNGEE. The CDR3 extends over 16 amino acids. DNA of the CDR3: TGTGCCAGCAGCCGAACTGGGACAGGGGTTTCCTACGAGCAGTACTTC. It codes for CASSRTGTGVSYEQYF.

This sequence joins TRBV5-1 and TRBJ2-7; 7 positions agree with TRBD2. Germline assignment: CDR1 SGHRS and CDR2 YFSETQ. The CDR3 has 15 residues. V lost 4 bases, J lost 3 bases, and 10 bases stayed unmatched. The CDR3 region is CASSPLTGGGYEQYF. In nucleotides, the CDR3 is TGCGCCAGCAGCCCACTCACGGGCGGGGGCTACGAGCAGTACTTC. Drawing the rest from reference TRBV5-1 and TRBJ2-7, the complete variable domain is KAGVTQTPRYLIKTRGQQVTLSCSPISGHRSVSWYQQTPGQGLQFLFEYFSETQRNKGNFPGRFSGRQFSNSRSEMNVSTLELGDSALYLCASSPLTGGGYEQYFGPGTRLTVT.

The chain carries TRBV19 and TRBJ2-3, with TRBD2 matching over 10 bases. CDR3 length equals 16 residues. The germline V gene encodes CDR1 LNHDA and CDR2 SQIVND (reference sequence). Trimming removed 0 bases from V and 5 bases from J; junction bases left unmatched: 5. CDR3 bases: TGTGCCAGTAGTATAGATCGTCTAGCGGGGGAAGATACGCAGTATTTT. This translates into CASSIDRLAGEDTQYF. The variable domain in full, with the rest retrieved from reference TRBV19 and TRBJ2-3, is DGGITQSPKYLFRKEGQNVTLSCEQNLNHDAMYWYRQDPGQGLRLIYYSQIVNDFQKGDIAEGYSVSREKKESFPLTVTSAQKNPTAFYLCASSIDRLAGEDTQYFGPGTRLTVL.

The V and J genes are TRBV4-1 and TRBJ1-3; TRBD1 might be the D (5 bases). CDR1 and CDR2 (germline): MGHRA, YSYEKL. V lost 0 bases and J lost 5, with 17 bases in between. This CDR3 is 17 amino acids long. The CDR3 region has the DNA TGCGCCAGCAGCCAAGAGATCCCGGACAAGGGTAGAAACACCATATATTTT. It codes for CASSQEIPDKGRNTIYF.

The chain couples TRBV28 to TRBJ1-1; D unresolved. Germline assignment: CDR1 MDHEN and CDR2 SYDVKM. V was pared by 6 bases and J by 4 bases, with 18 bases between. The length of the CDR3 is 15 residues. Written as DNA, the CDR3 is TGTGCCAGCAGAATGCGCCAGGTACTGGGCACTGAAGCTTTCTTT. Encoded protein: CASRMRQVLGTEAFF.

V usage is TRBV6-1 and J usage is TRBJ2-2; weak D call: TRBD2 (6 bases). Germline V lookup: CDR1 MNHNS, CDR2 SASEGT. This CDR3 spans 14 amino acids. V lost 5 bases and J 3 bases, leaving 10 bases between the germline ends. Here the CDR3 reads CASSIVADTGELFF. DNA of the CDR3: TGTGCCAGCAGTATTGTAGCGGACACCGGGGAGCTGTTTTTT.

The genes are TRBV18 and TRBJ1-5; 10 bases are shared with TRBD1. CDR3 size: 13 residues. V shed 5 bases, J shed 5 bases, and the junction held 0 bases outside the gene matches. CDR1 is KGHSH and CDR2 is LQKENI in the germline V gene. The DNA of the CDR3 is TGTGCCAGCTCAGGGACAGGGGATCAGCCCCAGCATTTT. It specifies CASSGTGDQPQHF.

The chain employs TRBV6-5 and TRBJ2-1; D may be TRBD1 (6 bases). The CDR3 covers 16 residues. Germline V gene data show CDR1 as MNHEY and CDR2 as SVGAGI. Trimming took 4 bases from V and 7 from J, leaving 20 bases between them. CDR3 DNA sequence: TGTGCCAGCAGTTGGTTCGCGGACAGCCTAAGGAATGAGCAGTTCTTC. Amino acid sequence: CASSWFADSLRNEQFF.

The V gene is TRBV7-9, the J gene TRBJ2-2, with 7 bases aligning to TRBD1. The germline CDR1 and CDR2 sequences are SEHNR and FQNEAQ (reference sequence). J was trimmed by 5 bases and V by 5 bases; bases with no gene match: 2. CDR3 length equals 13 residues. Here the CDR3 reads CASSTQGTGELFF. CDR3 in DNA: TGTGCCAGCAGCACACAGGGGACCGGGGAGCTGTTTTTT. The entire variable domain, with the rest obtained from reference TRBV7-9 and TRBJ2-2, is as follows: DTGVSQNPRHKITKRGQNVTFRCDPISEHNRLYWYRQTLGQGPEFLTYFQNEAQLEKSRLLSDRFSAERPKGSFSTLEIQRTEQGDSAMYLCASSTQGTGELFFGEGSRLTVL.

The chain carries TRBV11-1 and TRBJ2-1; D call uncertain. This CDR3 has 13 residues. Looked up from germline, CDR1 is SGHAT and CDR2 is FQDESV (reference sequence). V lost 5 bases and J 5 bases, leaving 10 bases between the germline ends. The CDR3 spells CASSPFRDNEQFF. The CDR3 DNA follows: TGTGCCAGCAGCCCCTTCCGGGACAATGAGCAGTTCTTC.

The rearrangement uses TRBV28 and TRBJ2-7, with TRBD1 as a possible D gene (6 bases). The germline V and J ends were trimmed by 4 bases and 1 base, with 8 bases remaining between them. The germline V gene has CDR1 MDHEN and CDR2 SYDVKM. The CDR3 loop spans 13 amino acids. Written as DNA, the CDR3 is TGTGCCAGCAGTTATGGACAGTCCTACGAGCAGTACTTC. This sequence encodes CASSYGQSYEQYF.

The rearrangement joins TRBV27 to TRBJ2-2; 10 bases agree with TRBD2. Germline CDR1 MNHEY, CDR2 SMNVEV (reference sequence). The CDR3 totals 16 residues. Trimming removed 7 bases from V and 4 bases from J; junction bases left unmatched: 9. The CDR3 bases are TGTGCCAGCACAGGACTAGCGGAGTACGGCACCGGGGAGCTGTTTTTT. It encodes CASTGLAEYGTGELFF.

The chain joins TRBV4-1 to TRBJ2-1; TRBD2 aligns across 9 bases. V trimming: 5 bases; J trimming: 8 bases; junction bases outside the gene matches: 7. CDR1 is MGHRA and CDR2 is YSYEKL in the germline V gene. This CDR3 has 14 amino acids. CDR3: CASSYSGGEDEQFF. CDR3 sequence (DNA): TGCGCCAGCAGCTATAGCGGGGGAGAGGATGAGCAGTTCTTC.

This clone was seen only a few times. This chain uses TRBV11-2 with TRBJ2-1, with 7 positions matching TRBD2. This CDR3 contains 17 residues. V lost 2 bases and J lost 6; bases outside the gene matches: 13. CDR1 is SGHAT, CDR2 FQNNGV, per germline. CDR3 DNA sequence: TGTGCCAGCAGCTTACCCGGGACTACCCGCCCTGGCAATGAGCAGTTCTTC. Translated: CASSLPGTTRPGNEQFF.

The CDR3 DNA sequence: TGTGCCACGAAGGGGACGGGCGGGAGTATGACCGAGCAGTACTTC. Translating it yields CATKGTGGSMTEQYF. The chain uses TRBV10-3 and TRBJ2-7, with TRBD2 identical over 7 bases. Per germline, CDR1 ENHRY and CDR2 SYGVKD. The length of the CDR3 is 15 residues. J lost 6 bases, V lost 10 bases, and 18 bases had no gene match.

V and J are TRBV25-1 and TRBJ2-3; tentatively, D is TRBD1 (6 bases). The CDR3 is 15 residues long. V was pared by 5 bases and J by 3 bases, with 15 bases between. The germline V gene encodes CDR1 MGHDK and CDR2 SYGVNS. CDR3: CASSTGQTLTDTQYF. The CDR3 DNA is TGTGCCAGCAGTACTGGACAGACTCTGACAGATACGCAGTATTTT.